This T cell receptor beta chain was sequenced in a study of CD8 T cells in Susac syndrome. In the study overall: Eight of the sequenced Susac syndrome patients were in remission, and roughly 6 had active disease.

TCR beta sequencing covered blood CD8+ and CD4+ T cells. TEMRA cells were FACS-enriched, while CD8+ and CD4+ T cells were negatively isolated. The authors reverse transcribed roughly 0.5 to 1 ug RNA with random hexamers. Across 54 Vbeta and 13 Jbeta, TCR beta CDR3 was amplified with immunoSEQ multiplex PCR. Via MiXCR, TCRdb re-called the immunoSEQ multiplex PCR reads, giving one row per CDR3 protein. The sample lists around 100,000 distinct CDR3 sequences, approximately 95% occurring once. This CDR3 spans 16 amino acids. CDR1 SGDLS and CDR2 YYNGEE come from the germline V gene. V shed 0 bases, J shed 3 bases, and the junction held 5 bases outside the gene matches.

The receptor comes from a human donor with Susac syndrome. The chain uses TRBV9 and TRBJ1-5, with 8 bases aligning to TRBD1. Sequencing used CD8+ T cells from PBMCs. The CDR3 protein is CASSVGPGGDNQPQHF. The CDR3, as DNA: TGTGCCAGCAGCGTAGGACCAGGGGGCGACAATCAGCCCCAGCATTTT.